The 4 T cell receptor beta chains reported below all come from one sample, sequenced in a study of T cell repertoires in aging, cancer and after chemotherapy. Peripheral blood genomic DNA, not sorted cells or RNA, was the template. TRB rearrangements spanning V, D and J were amplified using mixed TRB-A/B primers. TCRdb fed the multiplex PCR reads into MiXCR, producing one record per CDR3 protein. The sample contains 2,000 to 2,500 distinct CDR3 sequences, just under 20% of which appear only once. The sample consisted of blood. The origin of the receptors is a human donor with a solid tumor.

Sample share makes this clonotype medium-sized. This chain joins TRBV14 and TRBJ1-1; D unclear. Trimming removed 1 base from V and 6 bases from J, with 18 bases in between. This CDR3 comprises 16 residues. From germline, CDR1 is SGHDN and CDR2 FVKESK. CDR3 sequence reads: CASSQGRTAILAEAFF. The CDR3 nucleotides are TGTGCCAGCAGCCAAGGAAGGACGGCGATTCTCGCTGAAGCTTTCTTT.

The V gene is TRBV7-9, the J gene TRBJ1-2; TRBD1 matches at 7 bases. V shed 0 bases, J shed 14 bases, and the junction held 6 bases outside the gene matches. In germline, CDR1 is SEHNR, CDR2 FQNEAQ (reference sequence). The CDR3 has 12 amino acids. The CDR3: CASSLAGQAGTF. CDR3 sequence (DNA): TGTGCCAGCAGCTTAGCCGGACAGGCTGGGACCTTC.

Of note for this clonotype: The junction and the germline gene differ at one end; a read error may be behind it. The chain uses TRBV5-1 and TRBJ2-7; D could derive from TRBD1 or TRBD2 (5 bases each). The length of the CDR3 is 14 residues. The germline V gene has CDR1 SGHRS and CDR2 YFSETQ. CDR3 residues: CACSPGDGAYEQYF. CDR3 sequence (DNA): TGCGCCTGCAGTCCTGGGGACGGAGCCTACGAGCAGTACTTC.

The chain links TRBV6-5 to TRBJ2-1; 7 bases match TRBD1. J was trimmed by 2 bases and V by 7 bases; bases with no gene match: 8. Germline-derived CDR1 and CDR2 are MNHEY and SVGAGI. This CDR3 is built from 15 residues. The CDR3 loop reads CASKGDSRAYNEQFF. CDR3 in DNA: TGTGCCAGCAAGGGGGACAGTCGCGCCTACAATGAGCAGTTCTTC.